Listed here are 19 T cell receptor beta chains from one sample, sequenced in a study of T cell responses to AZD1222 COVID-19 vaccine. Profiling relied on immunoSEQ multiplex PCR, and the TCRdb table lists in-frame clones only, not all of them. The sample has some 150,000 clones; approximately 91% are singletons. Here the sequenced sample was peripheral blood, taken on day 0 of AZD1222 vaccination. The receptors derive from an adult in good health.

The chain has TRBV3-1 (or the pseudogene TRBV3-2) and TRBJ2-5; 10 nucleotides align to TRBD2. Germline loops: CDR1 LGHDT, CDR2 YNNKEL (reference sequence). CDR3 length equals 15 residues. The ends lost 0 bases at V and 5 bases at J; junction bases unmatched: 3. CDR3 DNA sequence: TGTGCCAGCAGCCAAGATCGGACTAGCGGTGAGACCCAGTACTTC. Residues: CASSQDRTSGETQYF.

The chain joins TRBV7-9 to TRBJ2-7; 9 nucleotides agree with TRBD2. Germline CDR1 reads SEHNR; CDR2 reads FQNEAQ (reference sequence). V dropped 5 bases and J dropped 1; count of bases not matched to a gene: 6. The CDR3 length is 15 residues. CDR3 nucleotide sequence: TGTGCCAGCAGCCGTATAGCGGGAGAGTCCTACGAGCAGTACTTC. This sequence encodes CASSRIAGESYEQYF.

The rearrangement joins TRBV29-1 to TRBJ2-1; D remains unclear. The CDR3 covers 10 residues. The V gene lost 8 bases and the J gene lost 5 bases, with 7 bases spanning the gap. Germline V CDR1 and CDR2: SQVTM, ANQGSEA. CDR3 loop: CSTFHNEQFF. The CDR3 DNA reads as TGCAGCACATTCCACAATGAGCAGTTCTTC.

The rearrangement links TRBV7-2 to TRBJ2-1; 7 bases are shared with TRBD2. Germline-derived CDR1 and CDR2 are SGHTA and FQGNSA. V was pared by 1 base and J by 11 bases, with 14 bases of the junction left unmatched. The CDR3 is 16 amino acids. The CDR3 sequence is CASSLGSGGRVPQQFF. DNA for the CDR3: TGTGCCAGCAGCTTAGGGTCTGGCGGGAGAGTACCCCAGCAGTTCTTC. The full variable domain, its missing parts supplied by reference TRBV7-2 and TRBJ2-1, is GAGVSQSPSNKVTEKGKDVELRCDPISGHTALYWYRQSLGQGLEFLIYFQGNSAPDKSGLPSDRFSAERTGGSVSTLTIQRTQQEDSAVYLCASSLGSGGRVPQQFFGPGTRLTVL.

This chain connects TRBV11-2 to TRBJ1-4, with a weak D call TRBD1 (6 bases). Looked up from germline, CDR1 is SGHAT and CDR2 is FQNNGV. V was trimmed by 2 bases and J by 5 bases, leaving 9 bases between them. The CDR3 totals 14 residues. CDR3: CASSLWDINEKLFF. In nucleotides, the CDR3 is TGTGCCAGCAGCTTATGGGACATCAATGAAAAACTGTTTTTT.

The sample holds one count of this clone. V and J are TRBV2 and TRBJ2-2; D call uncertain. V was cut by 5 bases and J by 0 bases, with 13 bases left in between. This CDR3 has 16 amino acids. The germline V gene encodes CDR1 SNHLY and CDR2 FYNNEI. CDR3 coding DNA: TGTGCCAGCAGTAAAAGGCCGAGCGCGAACACCGGGGAGCTGTTTTTT. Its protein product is CASSKRPSANTGELFF.

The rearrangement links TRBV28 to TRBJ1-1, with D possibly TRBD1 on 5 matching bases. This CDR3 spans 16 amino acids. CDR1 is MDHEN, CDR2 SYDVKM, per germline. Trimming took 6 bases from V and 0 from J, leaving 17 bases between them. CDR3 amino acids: CASSRDSGFLNTEAFF. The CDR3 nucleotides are TGTGCCAGCAGCCGAGACAGTGGATTCCTGAACACTGAAGCTTTCTTT. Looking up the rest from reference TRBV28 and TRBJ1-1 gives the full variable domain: DVKVTQSSRYLVKRTGEKVFLECVQDMDHENMFWYRQDPGLGLRLIYFSYDVKMKEKGDIPEGYSVSREKKERFSLILESASTNQTSMYLCASSRDSGFLNTEAFFGQGTRLTVV.

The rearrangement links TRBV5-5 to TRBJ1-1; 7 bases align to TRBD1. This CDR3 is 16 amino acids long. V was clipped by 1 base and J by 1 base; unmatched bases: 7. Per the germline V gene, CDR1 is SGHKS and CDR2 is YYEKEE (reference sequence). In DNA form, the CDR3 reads TGTGCCAGCAGCTTGCGGTGGACAGGAGGGAACACTGAAGCTTTCTTT. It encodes CASSLRWTGGNTEAFF.

The CDR3: CASSHPGQGYEQYV. The CDR3 DNA reads TGCGCCAGCAGTCACCCGGGACAGGGTTACGAGCAGTACGTC. This chain links TRBV10-2 with TRBJ2-7; 9 bases are shared with TRBD1. The trim removed 5 bases at V and 4 bases at J, leaving 6 bases unmatched. Germline CDR1 reads WSHSY; CDR2 reads SAAADI. The CDR3 sequence is 14 residues long.

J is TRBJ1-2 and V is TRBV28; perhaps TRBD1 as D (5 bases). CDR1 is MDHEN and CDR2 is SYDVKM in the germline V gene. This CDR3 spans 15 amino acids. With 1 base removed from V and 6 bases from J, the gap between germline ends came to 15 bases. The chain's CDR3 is CASSLFPRRGNGYTF. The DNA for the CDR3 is TGTGCCAGCAGTTTATTCCCCCGGCGGGGCAATGGCTACACCTTC.

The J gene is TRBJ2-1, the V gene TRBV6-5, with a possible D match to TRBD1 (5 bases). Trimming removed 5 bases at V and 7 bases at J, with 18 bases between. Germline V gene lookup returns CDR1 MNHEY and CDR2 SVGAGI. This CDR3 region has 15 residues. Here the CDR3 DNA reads TGTGCCAGCAGTACCACCCCCTACAACAGGAATGAGCAGTTCTTC. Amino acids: CASSTTPYNRNEQFF.

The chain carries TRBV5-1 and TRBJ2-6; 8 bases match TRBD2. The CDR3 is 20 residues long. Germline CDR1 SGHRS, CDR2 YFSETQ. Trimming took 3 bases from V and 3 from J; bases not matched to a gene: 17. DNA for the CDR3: TGCGCCAGCAGCTCCCCCACCCCGGGACTAGGAGTAGGTGGGGCCAACGTCCTGACTTTC. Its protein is CASSSPTPGLGVGGANVLTF.

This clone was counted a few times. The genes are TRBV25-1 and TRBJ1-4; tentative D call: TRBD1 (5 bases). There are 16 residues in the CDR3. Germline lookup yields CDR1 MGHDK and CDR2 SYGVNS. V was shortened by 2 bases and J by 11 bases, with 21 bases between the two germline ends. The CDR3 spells CASSEGAVQGIEKLFF. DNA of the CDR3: TGTGCCAGCAGTGAAGGGGCCGTTCAGGGTATCGAGAAACTGTTTTTT.

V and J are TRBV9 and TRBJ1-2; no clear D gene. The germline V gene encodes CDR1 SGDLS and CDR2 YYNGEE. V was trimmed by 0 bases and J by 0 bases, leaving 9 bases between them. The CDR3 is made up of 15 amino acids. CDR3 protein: CASSVASTPNYGYTF. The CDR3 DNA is TGTGCCAGCAGCGTAGCTTCGACCCCTAACTATGGCTACACCTTC.

CDR3 nucleotides: TGTGCCAGTAGTGAGGGGTTAGGGACCCAGTACTTC. Translated, it gives CASSEGLGTQYF. V gene TRBV19 combines with J gene TRBJ2-5, with D possibly being TRBD1 or TRBD2 (5 bases each). Germline CDR1 LNHDA, CDR2 SQIVND (reference sequence). V was pared by 5 bases and J by 7 bases, with 11 bases between. This CDR3 region has 12 residues.

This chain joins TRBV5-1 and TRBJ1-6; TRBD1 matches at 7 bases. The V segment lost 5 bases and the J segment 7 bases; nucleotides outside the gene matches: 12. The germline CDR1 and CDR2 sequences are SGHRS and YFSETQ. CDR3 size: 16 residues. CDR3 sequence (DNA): TGCGCCAGCAGTTGGGCCGGGACAGCCCAGAATTCACCCCTCCACTTT. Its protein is CASSWAGTAQNSPLHF.

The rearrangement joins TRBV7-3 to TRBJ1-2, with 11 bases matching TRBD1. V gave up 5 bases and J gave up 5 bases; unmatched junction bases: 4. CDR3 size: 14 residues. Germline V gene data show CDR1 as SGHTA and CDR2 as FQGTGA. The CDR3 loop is CASSRDRGDYGYTF. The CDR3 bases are TGTGCCAGCAGCCGGGACAGGGGGGATTATGGCTACACCTTC. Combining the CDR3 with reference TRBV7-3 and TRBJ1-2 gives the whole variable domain GAGVSQTPSNKVTEKGKYVELRCDPISGHTALYWYRQSLGQGPEFLIYFQGTGAADDSGLPNDRFFAVRPEGSVSTLKIQRTERGDSAVYLCASSRDRGDYGYTFGSGTRLTVV.

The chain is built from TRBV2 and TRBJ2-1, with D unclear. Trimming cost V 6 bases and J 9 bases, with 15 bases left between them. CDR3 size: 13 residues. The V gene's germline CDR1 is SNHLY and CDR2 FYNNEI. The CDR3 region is CASSLREWGEQFF. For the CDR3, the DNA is TGTGCCAGCAGCCTTAGGGAATGGGGTGAGCAGTTCTTC. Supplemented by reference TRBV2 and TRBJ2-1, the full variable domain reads EPEVTQTPSHQVTQMGQEVILRCVPISNHLYFYWYRQILGQKVEFLVSFYNNEISEKSEIFDDQFSVERPDGSNFTLKIRSTKLEDSAMYFCASSLREWGEQFFGPGTRLTVL.

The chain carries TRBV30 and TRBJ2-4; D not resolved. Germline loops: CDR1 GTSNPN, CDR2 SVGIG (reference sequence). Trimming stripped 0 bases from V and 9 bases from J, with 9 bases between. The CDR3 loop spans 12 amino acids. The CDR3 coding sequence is TGTGCCTGGAGTGTCGCCGACGGCATTCAGTACTTC. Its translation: CAWSVADGIQYF.